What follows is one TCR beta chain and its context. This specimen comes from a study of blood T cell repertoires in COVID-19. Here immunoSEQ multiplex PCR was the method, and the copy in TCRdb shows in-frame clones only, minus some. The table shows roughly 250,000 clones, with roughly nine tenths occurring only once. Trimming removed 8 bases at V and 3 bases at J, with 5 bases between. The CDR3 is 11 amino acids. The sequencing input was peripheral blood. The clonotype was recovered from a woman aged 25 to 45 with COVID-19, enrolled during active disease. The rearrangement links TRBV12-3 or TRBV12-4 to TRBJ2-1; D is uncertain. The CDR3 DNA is TGTGCCAGCGGCCACTACAATGAGCAGTTCTTC. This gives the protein CASGHYNEQFF.